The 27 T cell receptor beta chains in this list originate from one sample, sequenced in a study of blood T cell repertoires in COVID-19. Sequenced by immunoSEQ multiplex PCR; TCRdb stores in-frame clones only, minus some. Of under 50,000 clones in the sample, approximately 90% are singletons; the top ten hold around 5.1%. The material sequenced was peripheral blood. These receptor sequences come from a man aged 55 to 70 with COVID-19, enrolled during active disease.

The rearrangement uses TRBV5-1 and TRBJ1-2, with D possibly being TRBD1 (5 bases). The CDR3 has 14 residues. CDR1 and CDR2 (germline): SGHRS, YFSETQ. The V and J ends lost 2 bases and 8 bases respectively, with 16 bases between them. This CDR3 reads CASSFGDLGGGYTF. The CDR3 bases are TGCGCCAGCAGCTTCGGCGACCTGGGGGGAGGCTACACCTTC.

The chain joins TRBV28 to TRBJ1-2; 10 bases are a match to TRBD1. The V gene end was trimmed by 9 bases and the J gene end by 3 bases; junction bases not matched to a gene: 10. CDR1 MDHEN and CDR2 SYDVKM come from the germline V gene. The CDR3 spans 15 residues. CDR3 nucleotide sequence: TGTGCCAGTAGCAAGAGACAGGGGGCGGACTATGGCTACACCTTC. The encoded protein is CASSKRQGADYGYTF.

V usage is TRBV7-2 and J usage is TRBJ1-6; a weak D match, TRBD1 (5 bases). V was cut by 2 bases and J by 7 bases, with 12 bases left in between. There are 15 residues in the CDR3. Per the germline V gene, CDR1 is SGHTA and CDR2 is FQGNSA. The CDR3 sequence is CASSLQGDRNSPLHF. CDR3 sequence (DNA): TGTGCCAGCAGCTTACAAGGGGATCGGAATTCACCCCTCCACTTT. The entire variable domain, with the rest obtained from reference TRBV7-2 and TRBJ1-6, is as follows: GAGVSQSPSNKVTEKGKDVELRCDPISGHTALYWYRQSLGQGLEFLIYFQGNSAPDKSGLPSDRFSAERTGGSVSTLTIQRTQQEDSAVYLCASSLQGDRNSPLHFGNGTRLTVT.

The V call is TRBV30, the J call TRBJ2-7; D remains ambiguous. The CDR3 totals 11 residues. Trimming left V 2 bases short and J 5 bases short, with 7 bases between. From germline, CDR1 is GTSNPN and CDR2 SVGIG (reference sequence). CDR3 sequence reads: CAWSRQDEQYF. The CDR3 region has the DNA TGTGCCTGGAGTAGGCAGGACGAGCAGTACTTC.

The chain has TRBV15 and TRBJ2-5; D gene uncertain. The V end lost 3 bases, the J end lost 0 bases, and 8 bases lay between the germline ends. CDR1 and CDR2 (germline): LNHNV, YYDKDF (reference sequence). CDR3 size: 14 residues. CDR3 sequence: CATSRTTHQETQYF. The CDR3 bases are TGTGCCACCAGCAGGACAACACACCAAGAGACCCAGTACTTC. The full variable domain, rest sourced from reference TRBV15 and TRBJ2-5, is DAMVIQNPRYQVTQFGKPVTLSCSQTLNHNVMYWYQQKSSQAPKLLFHYYDKDFNNEADTPDNFQSRRPNTSFCFLDIRSPGLGDTAMYLCATSRTTHQETQYFGPGTRLLVL.

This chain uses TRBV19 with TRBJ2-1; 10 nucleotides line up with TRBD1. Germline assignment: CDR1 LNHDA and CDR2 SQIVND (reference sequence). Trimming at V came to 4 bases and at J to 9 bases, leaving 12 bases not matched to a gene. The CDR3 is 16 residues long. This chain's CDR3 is CASSTRIRTGGFEQFF. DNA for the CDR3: TGTGCCAGTAGTACCCGGATCCGGACAGGGGGTTTTGAGCAGTTCTTC. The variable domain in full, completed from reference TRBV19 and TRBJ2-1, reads DGGITQSPKYLFRKEGQNVTLSCEQNLNHDAMYWYRQDPGQGLRLIYYSQIVNDFQKGDIAEGYSVSREKKESFPLTVTSAQKNPTAFYLCASSTRIRTGGFEQFFGPGTRLTVL.

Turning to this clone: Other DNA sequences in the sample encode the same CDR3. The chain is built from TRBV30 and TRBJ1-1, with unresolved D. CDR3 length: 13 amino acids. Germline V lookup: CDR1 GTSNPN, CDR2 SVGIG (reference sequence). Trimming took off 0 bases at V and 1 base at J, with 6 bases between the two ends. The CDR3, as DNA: TGTGCCTGGAGTGTGCGGGAGAACACTGAAGCTTTCTTT. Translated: CAWSVRENTEAFF.

The CDR3 here is CASSQGQAINQPQHF. CDR3 nucleotides: TGTGCCAGCAGCCAAGGACAGGCCATCAATCAGCCCCAGCATTTT. V is TRBV5-5 and J is TRBJ1-5; 7 nucleotides line up with TRBD1. The CDR3 totals 15 residues. The trim removed 4 bases at V and 3 bases at J, leaving 7 bases unmatched. CDR1 SGHKS and CDR2 YYEKEE come from the germline V gene (reference sequence).

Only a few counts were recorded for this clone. The CDR3 bases are TGTGCCAGCAGTTTCCACAGAAGCTCTGGAAACACCATATATTTT. This sequence encodes CASSFHRSSGNTIYF. The rearrangement links TRBV27 to TRBJ1-3, with D hard to call. The CDR3 sequence is 15 residues long. Germline lookup yields CDR1 MNHEY and CDR2 SMNVEV (reference sequence). The V end was cut by 3 bases, the J end by 0 bases, with 9 bases between.

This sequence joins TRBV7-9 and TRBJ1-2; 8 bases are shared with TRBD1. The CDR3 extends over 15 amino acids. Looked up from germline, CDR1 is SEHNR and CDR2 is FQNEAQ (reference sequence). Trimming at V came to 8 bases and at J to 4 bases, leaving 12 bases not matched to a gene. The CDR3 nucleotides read TGTGCCAGCTACCTAGACAGGGGCTCTAGCTATGGCTACACCTTC. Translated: CASYLDRGSSYGYTF. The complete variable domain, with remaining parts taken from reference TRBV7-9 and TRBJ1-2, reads DTGVSQNPRHKITKRGQNVTFRCDPISEHNRLYWYRQTLGQGPEFLTYFQNEAQLEKSRLLSDRFSAERPKGSFSTLEIQRTEQGDSAMYLCASYLDRGSSYGYTFGSGTRLTVV.

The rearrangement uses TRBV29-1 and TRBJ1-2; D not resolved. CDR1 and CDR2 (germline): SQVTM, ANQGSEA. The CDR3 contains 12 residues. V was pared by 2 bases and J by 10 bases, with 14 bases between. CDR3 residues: CSVEPAVGVYTF. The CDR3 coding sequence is TGCAGCGTTGAACCCGCCGTCGGAGTCTACACCTTC.

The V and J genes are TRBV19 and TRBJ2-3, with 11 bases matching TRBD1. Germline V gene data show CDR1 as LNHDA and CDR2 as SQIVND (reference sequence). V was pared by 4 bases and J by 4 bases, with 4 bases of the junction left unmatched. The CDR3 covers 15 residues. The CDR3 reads CASSTSDRGPDTQYF. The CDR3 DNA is TGTGCCAGTAGTACCTCGGACAGGGGGCCAGATACGCAGTATTTT.

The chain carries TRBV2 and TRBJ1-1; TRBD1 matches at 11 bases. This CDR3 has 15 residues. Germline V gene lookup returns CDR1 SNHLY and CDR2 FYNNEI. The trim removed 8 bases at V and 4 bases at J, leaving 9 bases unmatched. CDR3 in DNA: TGTGCCAGCCAGGTCTTCGGGACAGGGGGCACTGAAGCTTTCTTT. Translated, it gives CASQVFGTGGTEAFF.

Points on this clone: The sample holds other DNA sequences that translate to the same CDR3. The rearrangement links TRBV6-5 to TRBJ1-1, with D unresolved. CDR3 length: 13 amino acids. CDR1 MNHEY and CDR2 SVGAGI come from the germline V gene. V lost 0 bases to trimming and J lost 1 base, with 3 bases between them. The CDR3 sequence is CASSYSQNTEAFF. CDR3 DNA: TGTGCCAGCAGTTACTCACAGAACACTGAAGCTTTCTTT.

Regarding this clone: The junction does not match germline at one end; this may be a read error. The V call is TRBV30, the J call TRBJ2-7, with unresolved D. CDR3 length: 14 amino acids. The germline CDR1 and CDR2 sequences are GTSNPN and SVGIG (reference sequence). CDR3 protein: CAWSPSHAPYGQYF. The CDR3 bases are TGTGCCTGGAGCCCCTCCCATGCCCCCTACGGGCAGTACTTC.

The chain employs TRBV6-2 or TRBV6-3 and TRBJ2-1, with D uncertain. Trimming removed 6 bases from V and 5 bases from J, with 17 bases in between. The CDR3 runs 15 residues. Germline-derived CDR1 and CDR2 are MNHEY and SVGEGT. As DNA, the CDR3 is TGTGCCAGCAGCCCTCTCGGTGAGCCCCACAATGAGCAGTTCTTC. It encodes CASSPLGEPHNEQFF.

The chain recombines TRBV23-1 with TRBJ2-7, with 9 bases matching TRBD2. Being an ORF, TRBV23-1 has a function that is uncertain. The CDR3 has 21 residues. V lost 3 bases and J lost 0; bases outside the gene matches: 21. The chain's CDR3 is CASSQMGRELAREGSSYEQYF. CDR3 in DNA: TGCGCCAGCAGTCAGATGGGGAGGGAGCTGGCGCGGGAGGGAAGCTCCTACGAGCAGTACTTC.

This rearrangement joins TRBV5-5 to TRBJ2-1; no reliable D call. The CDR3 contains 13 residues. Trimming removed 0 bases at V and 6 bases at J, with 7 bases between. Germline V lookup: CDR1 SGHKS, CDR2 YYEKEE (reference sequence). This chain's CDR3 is CASSLDQLNEQFF. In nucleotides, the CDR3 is TGTGCCAGCAGCTTGGACCAACTCAATGAGCAGTTCTTC. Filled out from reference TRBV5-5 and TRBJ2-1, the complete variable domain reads DAGVTQSPTHLIKTRGQQVTLRCSPISGHKSVSWYQQVLGQGPQFIFQYYEKEERGRGNFPDRFSARQFPNYSSELNVNALLLGDSALYLCASSLDQLNEQFFGPGTRLTVL.

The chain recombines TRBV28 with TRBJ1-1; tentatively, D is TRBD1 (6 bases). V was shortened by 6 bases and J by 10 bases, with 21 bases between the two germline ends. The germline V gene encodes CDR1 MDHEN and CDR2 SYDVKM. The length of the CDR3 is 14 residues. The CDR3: CASRRGASWSSAFF. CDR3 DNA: TGTGCCAGCAGGCGGGGGGCGAGCTGGTCGTCAGCTTTCTTT.

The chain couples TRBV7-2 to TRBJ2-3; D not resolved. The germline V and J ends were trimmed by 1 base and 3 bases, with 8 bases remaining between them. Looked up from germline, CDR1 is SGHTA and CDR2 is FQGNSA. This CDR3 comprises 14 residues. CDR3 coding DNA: TGTGCCAGCAGCTTAGGAGGAAGGACAGATACGCAGTATTTT. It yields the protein CASSLGGRTDTQYF.

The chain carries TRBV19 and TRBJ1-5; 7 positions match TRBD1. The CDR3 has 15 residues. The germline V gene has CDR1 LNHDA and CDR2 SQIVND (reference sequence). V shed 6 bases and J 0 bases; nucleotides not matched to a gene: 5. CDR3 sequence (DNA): TGTGCCAGTAGCGGGGACAGACTTAGCAATCAGCCCCAGCATTTT. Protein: CASSGDRLSNQPQHF.

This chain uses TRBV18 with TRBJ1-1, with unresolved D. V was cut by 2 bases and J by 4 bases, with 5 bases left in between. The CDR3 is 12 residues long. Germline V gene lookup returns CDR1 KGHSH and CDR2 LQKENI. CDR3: CASSPEGTEAFF. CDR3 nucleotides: TGTGCCAGCTCACCAGAGGGCACTGAAGCTTTCTTT. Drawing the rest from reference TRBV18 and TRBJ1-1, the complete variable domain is NAGVMQNPRHLVRRRGQEARLRCSPMKGHSHVYWYRQLPEEGLKFMVYLQKENIIDESGMPKERFSAEFPKEGPSILRIQQVVRGDSAAYFCASSPEGTEAFFGQGTRLTVV.

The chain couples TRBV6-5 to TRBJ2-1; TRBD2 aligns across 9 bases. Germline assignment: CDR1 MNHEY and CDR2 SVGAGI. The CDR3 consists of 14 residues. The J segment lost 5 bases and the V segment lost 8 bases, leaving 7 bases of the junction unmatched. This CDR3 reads CASWSVAGDNEQFF. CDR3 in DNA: TGTGCCAGCTGGAGTGTAGCGGGAGACAATGAGCAGTTCTTC.

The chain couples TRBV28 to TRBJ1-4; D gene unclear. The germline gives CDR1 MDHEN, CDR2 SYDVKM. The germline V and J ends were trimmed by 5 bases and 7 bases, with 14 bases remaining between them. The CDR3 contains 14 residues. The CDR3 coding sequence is TGTGCCAGCAGTCCCTTCGACGGGAGTGAAAAACTGTTTTTT. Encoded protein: CASSPFDGSEKLFF.

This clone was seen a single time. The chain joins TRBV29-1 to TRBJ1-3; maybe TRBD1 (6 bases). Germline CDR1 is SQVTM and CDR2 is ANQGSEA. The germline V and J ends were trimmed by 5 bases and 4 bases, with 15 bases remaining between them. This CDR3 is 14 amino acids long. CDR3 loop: CSVMRGLGGNTIYF. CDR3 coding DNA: TGCAGCGTTATGCGGGGGCTCGGAGGAAACACCATATATTTT.

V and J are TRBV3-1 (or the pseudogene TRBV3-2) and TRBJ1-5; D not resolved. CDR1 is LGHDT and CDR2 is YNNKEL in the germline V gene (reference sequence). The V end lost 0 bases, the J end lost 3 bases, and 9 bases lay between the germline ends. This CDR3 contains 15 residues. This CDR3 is CASSQDPGYNQPQHF. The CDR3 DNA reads TGTGCCAGCAGCCAAGATCCGGGATACAATCAGCCCCAGCATTTT.

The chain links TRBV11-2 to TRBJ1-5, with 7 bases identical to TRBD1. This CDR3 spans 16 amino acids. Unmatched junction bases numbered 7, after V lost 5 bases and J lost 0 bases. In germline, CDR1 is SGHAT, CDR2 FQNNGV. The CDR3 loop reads CASSPGGRASNQPQHF. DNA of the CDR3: TGTGCCAGCAGCCCAGGGGGTAGAGCTAGCAATCAGCCCCAGCATTTT.